Sequencing of this T cell receptor (beta chain) was carried out in a study of a mutant IDH1 vaccine in newly diagnosed glioma. Study overall: The initiation of vaccination occurred 4-6 weeks after radiotherapy alone, or with temozolomide cycles. Week 35 was safety follow-up visit V12; week 47 was end-of-study visit V13. Averaging roughly 40 years of age, treated patients were about 60% male and around 40% female. General observations from the study: The study observed vaccine-induced immune responses in roughly 93% of patients.

The protocol was immunoSEQ multiplex PCR, while the TCRdb copy is restricted to in-frame clones and leaves out a portion. The data show about 34,000 clones, 90% seen once. The CDR3 has 12 amino acids. Between the trimmed V and J ends, which lost 0 bases and 4 bases, there was a span of 4 bases. Germline assignment: CDR1 LGHNA and CDR2 YNFKEQ. With regard to this clone: Antigen unknown.

Time point given: week 47, end of study. Doses consisted of 300 ug of mutant IDH1 20-mer peptide each, paired with topical imiquimod. The material was PBMCs, obtained from a glioma patient whose treatment included an IDH1 peptide vaccine. The chain links TRBV4-2 to TRBJ2-7; D gene unclear. This TCR was sampled from a woman aged 40 to 50 with glioma. For the CDR3, the DNA is TGTGCCAGCAGCCAAGACGGGTACGAGCAGTACTTC. Its translation is CASSQDGYEQYF.